This TCR beta chain was profiled in a study of T cell responses to AZD1222 COVID-19 vaccine. Whole-study results and caveats: The donor cohort was predominantly white British with a female majority, and clonal diversity may have been underestimated. Repertoires were obtained only post-peak T cell response.

Germline CDR1 and CDR2: MNHNS and SASEGT. The CDR3 has 13 amino acids. V lost 11 bases and J lost 10; bases outside the gene matches: 10. In regard to this clone: Its antigen is unidentified.

TCRdb's copy holds only in-frame clones and misses some; the assay was immunoSEQ multiplex PCR. Of 200,000 or so clones listed, roughly 91% are singletons. Sequences were derived from peripheral blood, sampled on day 0 of AZD1222 vaccination. The sequence came from an adult in good health. J is TRBJ1-6 and V is TRBV6-1, with 8 positions matching TRBD1. The CDR3 bases are TGTGCCGTCGGACAGGGATTTTTATCACCCCTCCACTTT. It encodes CAVGQGFLSPLHF.